The source of this TCR beta chain is a study of blood T cells in healthy people across ages. Study-level findings and limits: One million T cells yielded diversity estimates that were considered underestimates. CMV infection status of these donors was not known.

Total RNA amounts of at least 5.5 micrograms were extracted per sample. A J-beta primer mix and a sample-barcoded 5' primer were used in a second PCR of roughly 6 to 11 cycles. TCRdb independently ran MiXCR on the 5' RACE reads; one entry per CDR3 protein. This table has 550,000 to 600,000 distinct CDR3 sequences, 25% to 30% appearing once. This CDR3 is 15 amino acids long. Germline values: CDR1 LGHNA, CDR2 YSLEER. The sample holds a few counts of this clonotype. The antigen remains unidentified. The clonotype comes from a woman in her 70s in good health. Specimen: blood. The rearrangement links TRBV4-3 to TRBJ2-5, with a possible D match to TRBD1 (6 bases). The J call is doubtful: the DNA matches TRBJ2-1 better. This CDR3 reads CASSQDPARDREQFF. In DNA form, the CDR3 reads TGCGCCAGCAGCCAAGACCCCGCTCGAGACAGGGAGCAGTTCTTC.